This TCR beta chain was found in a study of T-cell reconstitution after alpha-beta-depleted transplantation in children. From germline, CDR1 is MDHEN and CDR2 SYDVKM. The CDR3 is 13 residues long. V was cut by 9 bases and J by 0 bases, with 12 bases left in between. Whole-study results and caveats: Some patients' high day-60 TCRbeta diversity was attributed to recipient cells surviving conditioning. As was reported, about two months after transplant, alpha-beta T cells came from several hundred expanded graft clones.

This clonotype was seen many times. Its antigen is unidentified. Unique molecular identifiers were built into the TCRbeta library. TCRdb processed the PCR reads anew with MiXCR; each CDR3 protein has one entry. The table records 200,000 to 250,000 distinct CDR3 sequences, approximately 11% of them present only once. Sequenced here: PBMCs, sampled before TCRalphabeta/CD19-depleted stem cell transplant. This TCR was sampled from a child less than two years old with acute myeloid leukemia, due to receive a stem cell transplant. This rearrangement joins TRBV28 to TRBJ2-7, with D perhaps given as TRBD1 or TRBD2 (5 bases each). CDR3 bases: TGTGCCAGTTGGGACCCCAGCTCCTACGAGCAGTACTTC. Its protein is CASWDPSSYEQYF.